The rows below give T cell receptor beta chains drawn from one sample of a study of shared clonotypes between healthy human individuals. Some clones are missing from TCRdb's copy, which holds only in-frame ones; the method was immunoSEQ multiplex PCR. Of about 2 million clones listed, about 95% are singletons. Sequenced input: naive CD8+ T cells sorted from blood. These receptors originate from a man younger than 30 in good health. Both conserved end residues are part of each CDR3. Fields, in order: D gene, V gene, J gene, clone size, CDR3 protein, CDR3 DNA. A D gene is named only where the DNA matches it firmly. For some rows the clone size is stated as once, few or many, or as a class when expanded; others skip it.

.,TRBV6-6,TRBJ2-1,.,CASTNNRDLVNEQFF,TGTGCCAGCACCAACAACCGGGACTTAGTCAATGAGCAGTTCTTC
TRBD1,TRBV19,TRBJ1-1,.,CASSIDAGQAEAFF,TGTGCCAGTAGTATCGATGCGGGACAGGCTGAAGCTTTCTTT
TRBD2,TRBV2,TRBJ2-7,.,CASRLTSGSYEQYF,TGTGCCAGCAGGCTGACTAGCGGGAGCTACGAGCAGTACTTC
.,TRBV19,TRBJ2-5,.,CASSPRMAQETQYF,TGTGCCAGTAGTCCTAGGATGGCCCAAGAGACCCAGTACTTC
.,TRBV11-2,TRBJ2-2,.,CASSTRRGRYENTGELFF,TGTGCCAGCAGCACTCGACGGGGCCGCTACGAAAACACCGGGGAGCTGTTTTTT
.,TRBV2,TRBJ1-4,.,CASSELTEMREKLFF,TGTGCCAGCAGTGAGCTTACGGAAATGAGAGAAAAACTGTTTTTT
.,TRBV27,TRBJ2-7,.,CASSPNGDGYSYEQYF,TGTGCCAGCAGTCCGAACGGGGACGGTTACTCCTACGAGCAGTACTTC
.,TRBV29-1,TRBJ2-3,.,CSVVEGAGGTDTQYF,TGCAGCGTAGTGGAGGGCGCGGGCGGCACAGATACGCAGTATTTT
.,TRBV15,TRBJ2-1,.,CATSRAPGTGAYNEQFF,TGTGCCACCAGCAGAGCCCCCGGGACTGGAGCCTACAATGAGCAGTTCTTC
.,TRBV5-6,TRBJ2-2,.,CASSAENTGELFF,TGTGCCAGCAGCGCCGAGAACACCGGGGAGCTGTTTTTT
.,TRBV12-5,TRBJ2-7,.,CASGLYRQSETEQYF,TGTGCTAGTGGTTTGTATCGGCAGAGTGAGACCGAGCAGTACTTC
.,TRBV11-2,TRBJ2-7,.,CASSGPMEQYF,TGTGCCAGCAGCGGACCTATGGAGCAGTACTTC
TRBD1,TRBV9,TRBJ2-1,.,CASSVGPGQGYNEQFF,TGTGCCAGCAGCGTAGGTCCGGGACAGGGTTACAATGAGCAGTTCTTC
.,TRBV4-3,TRBJ1-4,.,CASSQDLETLKLFF,TGCGCCAGCAGCCAAGATCTGGAGACTCTCAAACTGTTTTTT
TRBD1,TRBV9,TRBJ2-3,.,CASTAAPSRRTGTDTQYF,TGTGCCAGCACCGCGGCCCCTTCCAGGCGGACAGGAACAGATACGCAGTATTTT
.,TRBV30,TRBJ2-7,.,CAWSESSYEQYF,TGTGCCTGGTCGGAGAGCTCCTACGAGCAGTACTTC
TRBD1,TRBV9,TRBJ1-4,.,CASSGGQGEANEKLFF,TGTGCCAGCAGCGGGGGACAGGGGGAGGCTAATGAAAAACTGTTTTTT
.,TRBV6-5,TRBJ1-5,.,CASSYGTRGQPQHF,TGTGCCAGCAGTTACGGGACAAGGGGCCAACCCCAGCATTTT
.,TRBV5-6,TRBJ2-7,.,CASGLEMSSYEQYF,TGTGCCAGCGGGCTAGAGATGAGCTCCTACGAGCAGTACTTC
TRBD2,TRBV27,TRBJ2-3,.,CASSRGRPSTDTQYF,TGTGCCAGCAGTCGCGGGAGGCCTAGCACAGATACGCAGTATTTT
.,TRBV5-4,TRBJ2-2,.,CASSPSTGELFF,TGTGCCAGCAGCCCATCGACCGGGGAGCTGTTTTTT
.,TRBV9,TRBJ2-2,.,CASSVAGGDTGELFF,TGTGCCAGCAGCGTAGCGGGTGGGGACACCGGGGAGCTGTTTTTT
TRBD1,TRBV9,TRBJ2-7,.,CASSAGTVTYEQYF,TGTGCCAGCAGCGCGGGGACAGTTACCTACGAGCAGTACTTC
.,TRBV4-2,TRBJ2-5,.,CASSSRDQETQYF,TGTGCCAGCAGCTCCCGGGACCAAGAGACCCAGTACTTC
.,TRBV5-4,TRBJ1-6,.,CASSFGGFSPLHF,TGTGCCAGCAGCTTTGGGGGATTTTCACCCCTCCACTTT
TRBD2,TRBV11-2,TRBJ2-1,.,CASSLSPLAGVHDEQFF,TGTGCCAGCAGCTTATCCCCACTAGCGGGAGTACACGATGAGCAGTTCTTC
.,TRBV19,TRBJ1-1,.,CASSMGFTEAFF,TGTGCCAGTAGTATGGGGTTCACTGAAGCTTTCTTT
.,TRBV10-1,TRBJ1-6,.,CASGGSYNSPLHF,TGCGCCTCCGGGGGATCCTATAATTCACCCCTCCACTTT
.,TRBV19,TRBJ2-1,.,CASSTWTILNNEQFF,TGTGCCAGTAGTACCTGGACTATTTTGAACAATGAGCAGTTCTTC
.,TRBV7-7,TRBJ2-7,once,CASSLAEDYEQYF,TGTGCTAGCAGCTTAGCGGAAGATTACGAGCAGTACTTC
TRBD1,TRBV27,TRBJ1-2,.,CASRSRGTNYGYTF,TGTGCCAGCAGATCCAGGGGGACTAACTATGGCTACACCTTC
.,TRBV30,TRBJ1-5,once,CAWSGGAGNQPQHF,TGTGCCTGGTCCGGAGGGGCTGGCAATCAGCCCCAGCATTTT
.,TRBV13,TRBJ1-2,.,CASSLRGMNYGYTF,TGTGCCAGCAGCTTAAGGGGAATGAACTATGGCTACACCTTC
TRBD1,TRBV9,TRBJ1-4,.,CASSVGWTGGNEKLFF,TGTGCCAGCAGCGTAGGGTGGACAGGGGGGAATGAAAAACTGTTTTTT
.,TRBV15,TRBJ2-5,.,CATSSPSGAFSETQYF,TGTGCCACCAGCAGTCCATCGGGTGCATTCAGTGAGACCCAGTACTTC
.,TRBV4-1,TRBJ2-7,.,CASSPTVSYEQYF,TGCGCCAGCAGCCCGACTGTTTCCTACGAGCAGTACTTC
TRBD2,TRBV29-1,TRBJ2-1,once,CSVATGTSGIVEQFF,TGCAGCGTTGCCACGGGGACTAGCGGGATAGTTGAGCAGTTCTTC
.,TRBV7-9,TRBJ2-5,.,CASTPPLPQETQYF,TGTGCCAGCACGCCCCCCCTCCCTCAAGAGACCCAGTACTTC
.,TRBV6-1,TRBJ2-7,.,CASSVGRVYEQYF,TGTGCCAGCAGTGTAGGCAGGGTCTACGAGCAGTACTTC
.,TRBV15,TRBJ1-4,.,CATSNTAEKLFF,TGTGCCACCAGCAACACGGCGGAGAAACTGTTTTTT
.,TRBV6-5,TRBJ1-5,.,CASSQTGVFQPQHF,TGTGCCAGCAGCCAGACGGGGGTCTTTCAGCCCCAGCATTTT
.,TRBV29-1,TRBJ2-5,.,CSVARAGAQETQYF,TGCAGCGTCGCCCGGGCTGGGGCCCAAGAGACCCAGTACTTC
TRBD1,TRBV5-8,TRBJ1-1,.,CASSLRTGDTEAFF,TGTGCCAGCAGCCTAAGGACAGGGGACACTGAAGCTTTCTTT
TRBD1,TRBV13,TRBJ1-2,.,CASSQMNGQDNYGYTF,TGTGCCAGCAGCCAAATGAATGGACAGGATAACTATGGCTACACCTTC
.,TRBV7-6,TRBJ2-7,.,CASSSGSSGDPYEQYF,TGTGCCAGCAGCTCAGGATCCTCAGGGGATCCCTACGAGCAGTACTTC